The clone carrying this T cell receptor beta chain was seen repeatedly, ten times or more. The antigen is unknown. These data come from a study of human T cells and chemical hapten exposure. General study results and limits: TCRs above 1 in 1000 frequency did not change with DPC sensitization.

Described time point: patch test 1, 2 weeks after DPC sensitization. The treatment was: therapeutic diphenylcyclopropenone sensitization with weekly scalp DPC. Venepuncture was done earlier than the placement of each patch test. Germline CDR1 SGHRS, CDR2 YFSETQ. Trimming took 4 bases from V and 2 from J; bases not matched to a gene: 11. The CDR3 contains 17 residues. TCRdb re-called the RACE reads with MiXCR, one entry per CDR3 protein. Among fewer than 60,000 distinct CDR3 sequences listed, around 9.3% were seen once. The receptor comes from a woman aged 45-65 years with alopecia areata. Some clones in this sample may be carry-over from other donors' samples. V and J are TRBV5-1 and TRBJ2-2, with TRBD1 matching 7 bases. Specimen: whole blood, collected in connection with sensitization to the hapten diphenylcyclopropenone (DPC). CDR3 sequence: CASSLYGQADNTGELFF. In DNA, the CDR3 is TGCGCCAGCAGCCTCTACGGACAGGCAGACAACACCGGGGAGCTGTTTTTT. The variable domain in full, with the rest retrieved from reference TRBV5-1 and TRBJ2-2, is KAGVTQTPRYLIKTRGQQVTLSCSPISGHRSVSWYQQTPGQGLQFLFEYFSETQRNKGNFPGRFSGRQFSNSRSEMNVSTLELGDSALYLCASSLYGQADNTGELFFGEGSRLTVL.